Below are 14 T cell receptor beta chains sequenced from a single sample in a study of blood T cell repertoires in COVID-19. Sequenced by immunoSEQ multiplex PCR; TCRdb stores in-frame clones only, minus some. Counted here are 95,000 to 110,000 clones, more than 75% occurring once; the ten biggest clones make up under 30%. The material sequenced was peripheral blood. All receptors come from a man aged 55 to 70 with acute or convalescent COVID-19.

V and J are TRBV5-4 and TRBJ1-1; no reliable D call. The V end lost 2 bases, the J end lost 10 bases, and 15 bases lay between the germline ends. The CDR3 runs to 13 residues. CDR1 is SGHNT, CDR2 YYREEE, per germline (reference sequence). The DNA of the CDR3 is TGTGCCAGCAGCTTAGCGGGAGGGATGGGAGCTTTCTTT. It is translated as CASSLAGGMGAFF. Complete variable domain (other parts from reference TRBV5-4 and TRBJ1-1): ETGVTQSPTHLIKTRGQQVTLRCSSQSGHNTVSWYQQALGQGPQFIFQYYREEENGRGNFPPRFSGLQFPNYSSELNVNALELDDSALYLCASSLAGGMGAFFGQGTRLTVV.

The chain is built from TRBV5-1 and TRBJ1-6; 7 nucleotides line up with TRBD1. CDR1 SGHRS and CDR2 YFSETQ come from the germline V gene. The CDR3 loop spans 15 amino acids. V lost 1 base to trimming and J lost 7 bases; unmatched junction nucleotides: 5. The CDR3: CASSLLQGRNSPLHF. The CDR3 nucleotides read TGCGCCAGCAGCTTGTTACAGGGGCGCAATTCACCCCTCCACTTT.

The chain has TRBV28 and TRBJ1-5, with 7 bases matching TRBD1. Per germline, CDR1 MDHEN and CDR2 SYDVKM. This CDR3 contains 14 residues. J was trimmed by 5 bases and V by 6 bases; bases with no gene match: 7. The CDR3 region is CASRWDSSYQPQHF. The CDR3, as DNA: TGTGCCAGCAGGTGGGACAGCTCTTATCAGCCCCAGCATTTT.

The chain has TRBV24-1 and TRBJ2-1, with 8 bases identical to TRBD2. The V gene's germline CDR1 is KGHDR and CDR2 SFDVKD. The length of the CDR3 is 16 residues. Losses at the gene ends were 3 bases for V and 3 bases for J; bases not matched to a gene: 6. CDR3: CATSDTSGRFYNEQFF. The CDR3 DNA is TGTGCCACCAGTGATACGAGCGGGAGATTCTACAATGAGCAGTTCTTC.

This clone appeared a single time. The V call is TRBV2, the J call TRBJ1-1; no clear D gene. The CDR3 consists of 12 residues. Germline CDR1 SNHLY, CDR2 FYNNEI. V shed 4 bases and J shed 7 bases, with 10 bases lying between them. DNA for the CDR3: TGTGCCAGCAGTGTTCGGGGTAGTGAAGCTTTCTTT. Translation: CASSVRGSEAFF.

V gene TRBV7-9 combines with J gene TRBJ1-2, with TRBD1 as a possible D gene (5 bases). The CDR3 sequence is 17 residues long. With 3 bases removed from V and 5 bases from J, the gap between germline ends came to 22 bases. Germline V gene data show CDR1 as SEHNR and CDR2 as FQNEAQ (reference sequence). The CDR3: CASSFPTRQGGEYGYTF. The CDR3 DNA follows: TGTGCCAGCAGCTTCCCGACCCGGCAGGGAGGGGAATATGGCTACACCTTC.

The chain joins TRBV27 to TRBJ1-2, with 9 positions matching TRBD1. CDR1 is MNHEY and CDR2 is SMNVEV in the germline V gene (reference sequence). This CDR3 comprises 15 residues. Trimming at V came to 6 bases and at J to 6 bases, leaving 11 bases not matched to a gene. In DNA form, the CDR3 reads TGTGCCAGCAGCCGGGCCACAGGGGGCAGGGATGGCTACACCTTC. This sequence encodes CASSRATGGRDGYTF.

The chain joins TRBV10-3 to TRBJ1-6; 8 bases align to TRBD1. This CDR3 spans 16 amino acids. The germline gives CDR1 ENHRY, CDR2 SYGVKD. V lost 6 bases to trimming and J lost 7 bases; unmatched junction nucleotides: 11. In DNA form, the CDR3 reads TGTGCCATCAGGGAAAATTGGACAGGGAGCAATTCACCCCTCCACTTT. Translated: CAIRENWTGSNSPLHF.

V usage is TRBV11-2 and J usage is TRBJ2-1; 10 bases fit TRBD1. CDR3 length: 17 residues. CDR1 SGHAT and CDR2 FQNNGV come from the germline V gene. Trimming removed 4 bases from V and 1 base from J; junction bases left unmatched: 7. CDR3 protein: CASSSGQGVRSYNEQFF. The CDR3 DNA follows: TGTGCCAGCAGCTCCGGACAGGGGGTGAGGTCCTACAATGAGCAGTTCTTC. The full variable domain, in which reference TRBV11-2 and TRBJ2-1 provide the parts outside the CDR3, is EAGVAQSPRYKIIEKRQSVAFWCNPISGHATLYWYQQILGQGPKLLIQFQNNGVVDDSQLPKDRFSAERLKGVDSTLKIQPAKLEDSAVYLCASSSGQGVRSYNEQFFGPGTRLTVL.

The V call is TRBV7-8, the J call TRBJ2-1; 7 bases map to TRBD2. Trimming at V came to 2 bases and at J to 8 bases, leaving 12 bases not matched to a gene. Germline loops: CDR1 SGHVS, CDR2 FQNEAQ. The CDR3 is 16 residues long. The CDR3 DNA follows: TGTGCCAGCAGCTTACCAGCGAGCGGGATTATCGATGAGCAGTTCTTC. It encodes CASSLPASGIIDEQFF.

The chain combines TRBV2 with TRBJ1-1; TRBD1 is a possible D gene (6 bases). CDR3 size: 13 residues. The V end was cut by 7 bases, the J end by 2 bases, with 11 bases between. CDR1 and CDR2 (germline): SNHLY, FYNNEI. The CDR3 sequence is CASTQDRNTEAFF. The CDR3 coding sequence is TGTGCCAGCACCCAGGACAGAAACACTGAAGCTTTCTTT.

This clone has just one count. CDR3 loop: CASSVAAGTYNEQFF. The CDR3 DNA sequence: TGTGCCAGCAGCGTAGCGGCAGGGACCTACAATGAGCAGTTCTTC. The chain is built from TRBV9 and TRBJ2-1, with D possibly being TRBD1 (5 bases). The CDR3 totals 15 residues. Germline V gene data show CDR1 as SGDLS and CDR2 as YYNGEE. Trimming left V 0 bases short and J 2 bases short, with 9 bases between.

The chain links TRBV3-1 (or the pseudogene TRBV3-2) to TRBJ2-1; 14 bases agree with TRBD2. V lost 1 base to trimming and J lost 14 bases; unmatched junction nucleotides: 7. The CDR3 loop spans 15 amino acids. Germline lookup yields CDR1 LGHDT and CDR2 YNNKEL (reference sequence). The CDR3 coding sequence is TGTGCCAGCAGCCAAGGACTAGCGGGAGGGCCGGGGGAGTTCTTC. Protein sequence: CASSQGLAGGPGEFF.

The chain combines TRBV6-2 or TRBV6-3 with TRBJ1-1, with D possibly TRBD1 on 5 matching bases. The CDR3 runs to 17 residues. The V gene's germline CDR1 is MNHEY and CDR2 SVGEGT. V was shortened by 5 bases and J by 1 base, with 20 bases between the two germline ends. CDR3 sequence (DNA): TGTGCCAGCAGTCTCAGGGCCATCGGTGTAACGAACACTGAAGCTTTCTTT. This encodes CASSLRAIGVTNTEAFF.